This T cell receptor (beta chain) was recovered during a study of T-cell memory formation after mild COVID-19. About the study: For the most part, TCR clusters were specific to one donor.

TCRdb independently ran MiXCR on the 5' RACE reads; one entry per CDR3 protein. The sample consists of about 160,000 distinct CDR3 sequences, roughly 30% of them appearing once. This clonotype was recorded a few times. The junction had 5 bases not matched to a gene; V was cut back by 6 bases and J by 3 bases. This CDR3 contains 14 residues. The material sequenced was PBMCs or a T cell subset sorted from them (not recorded which). This sequence joins TRBV12-3 or TRBV12-4 and TRBJ1-5; 7 bases map to TRBD1. This TCR derives from an adult woman who had mild COVID-19 (a few samples of this study predate the infection). Cell type and time point are not known. The CDR3 is CASRTDRDNQPQHF. The CDR3 region has the DNA TGTGCCAGCAGGACTGACAGGGACAATCAGCCCCAGCATTTT.